This TCR beta chain is drawn from a study of PD-L1 blockade in urothelial cancer. As to time point: pretreatment peripheral blood. Using immunoSEQ multiplex PCR, the repertoire was profiled, and TCRdb retains in-frame clones only, with some absent. The table shows about 81,000 clones, with about 89% occurring only once. V shed 0 bases and J shed 7 bases, with 16 bases lying between them. The CDR3 totals 15 residues. Germline V gene sequence: CDR1 WNHNN, CDR2 SYGVQD (reference sequence). This chain links TRBV10-1 with TRBJ2-7; TRBD2 is a possible D gene (6 bases). This clonotype was sampled from a woman older than 75 with urothelial cancer. The material sequenced was PBMCs, taken around atezolizumab (anti-PD-L1) treatment. The CDR3, as DNA: TGCGCCAGCAGTGAGTCGACCGGGAGCAAGTGGGAGCAGTACTTC. Its translation: CASSESTGSKWEQYF.